One T cell receptor (beta chain) is described in this entry. The antigen remains unidentified. This entry comes from a study of cytomegalovirus exposure and HLA in healthy donors. Study-wide points: In a later analysis, specific HLA alleles were associated with 15,000 or so TCR beta sequences at a 0.05 false discovery rate.

V was pared by 0 bases and J by 5 bases, with 2 bases of the junction left unmatched. Germline loops: CDR1 MNHNS, CDR2 SASEGT. This CDR3 is 15 amino acids long. PCR primers comprised 60 Vbeta and 13 Jbeta primers. Assay: immunoSEQ multiplex PCR; the TCRdb copy retains only in-frame clones and omits some. The sample carries about 120,000 clones, under 80% recorded once. The chain uses TRBV6-1 and TRBJ2-5, with 11 bases matching TRBD1. The TCR sequence derives from a man aged 40-50 years in good health and CMV-seropositive. The sample comprised PBMCs. The CDR3 DNA reads TGTGCCAGCAGTGAAGCGGGGGACAGGGGGGAGACCCAGTACTTC. It yields the protein CASSEAGDRGETQYF.